This T cell receptor (beta chain) was captured in a study of cytomegalovirus exposure and HLA in healthy donors. The CDR3 consists of 17 residues. From germline, CDR1 is LGHNA and CDR2 YNFKEQ. V gave up 0 bases and J gave up 1 base, with 13 bases separating them. Study conclusions and caveats: Subsequent analysis found a tendency for first-cohort TCR clusters to co-occur within the 120 or so validation repertoires. While the bulk of TCR sequences proved rare, some public TCRs turned up in many donors.

Concerning this clone itself: Its antigen remains unknown.

Method: immunoSEQ multiplex PCR; TCRdb's copy keeps in-frame clones and lacks some. The data contain about 150,000 clones, about 90% of them seen just once; the ten biggest clones take up around 5.9%. The sample consisted of PBMCs. This TCR came from a woman aged 25 to 39 in good health and CMV-seropositive. This chain links TRBV4-2 with TRBJ1-5; no clear D gene. DNA for the CDR3: TGTGCCAGCAGCCAAGATTTAGCGGGAACAAGCAATCAGCCCCAGCATTTT. Its translation: CASSQDLAGTSNQPQHF.